This TCR beta chain was identified in a study of Ad26.COV2.S vaccination and SARS-CoV-2 variants listed by TCRdb under 2021. The study in broad terms: Vaccine-arm donors came from COV1001, a multicentre, randomized, double-blind, placebo-controlled phase I-IIa trial of Ad26.COV2.S in healthy adults. Dosing of Ad26.COV2.S was intramuscular, at either 5x10^10 or 1x10^11 viral particles, delivered as one shot or as two shots spaced 56 days apart. Sequencing of the TCRbeta repertoire served to evaluate the specificity and breadth of SARS-CoV-2-reactive T cell receptors following Ad26.COV2.S vaccination. A total of roughly 32 samples were included in the TCR-sequenced set, comprising around 19 Ad26.COV2.S vaccine recipients, 5 placebo recipients and 8 SARS-CoV-2 convalescent individuals. Trial participants were randomized into five groups of five: low-dose or high-dose Ad26.COV2.S given once or twice, or placebo on both occasions. Throughout the experiments and outcome assessment, investigators stayed blinded to trial group allocation. General study outcomes and caveats: After vaccination, spike-specific CD8+ and CD4+ T cell responses were reported to show substantial breadth. Vaccine and placebo recipients had similar non-spike TCR breadth, a finding consistent with the vaccine containing only spike. It was noted by the authors that total T cell responses may have been underestimated by the TCR breadth and depth analyses. The study was not powered for comparison of responses between vaccine doses or regimens. Spike-specific TCR breadth was higher in Ad26.COV2.S recipients than in placebo recipients (P = 0.0014).

As regards this clone: This receptor's antigen is unknown. Base quality data are lacking; no much larger clone is found one base away.

Including the terminal cysteine and phenylalanine, the CDR3 comprises 15 residues. Of the read, only the CDR3 DNA is kept; its 45 bases are in frame from base 1. V is cut by 3 bases and J by 7 bases, and the space between the germline ends is 22 bases. The germline V gene encodes CDR1 GTSNPN and CDR2 SVGIG (reference sequence). The immunoSEQ Assay was used to sequence TCRbeta CDR3 regions. After extraction, genomic DNA underwent amplification by bias-controlled multiplex PCR, followed by high-throughput sequencing. For the original study's pipeline: To quantify the absolute abundance of each unique TCRbeta CDR3 region, sequences were collapsed and filtered. T cell fraction was estimated by normalization of TCRbeta template counts to usable DNA, with usable DNA being measured through amplification of reference genes present in all nucleated cells. Repertoire TCRs were annotated as SARS-CoV-2-specific when V gene, CDR3 amino acid sequence and J gene were exactly matched to a known reactive TCR set. The reference SARS-CoV-2 TCR set was obtained from MIRA and was filtered for enrichment in COVID-19-positive ImmuneCODE repertoires, whereby public or cross-reactive TCRs were removed. Based on the MIRA antigens, annotated TCRs were further analysed at the level of specific ORF or position within ORF. Breadth was defined as the number of annotated unique rearrangements divided by the total number of unique productive rearrangements, and depth was defined as the summed frequency of the annotated unique rearrangements. Two-sided Wilcoxon rank-sum tests were applied when comparing TCR breadth between groups. The table was pulled from immuneACCESS by TCRdb, which kept in-frame rearrangements only. Such tables lose some clones; where checked, under half of the loss comes from unresolved V genes, and the rest has no known cause. The V and J calls and clone size are taken from that table; D and trimming were inferred from the DNA. For this sample the table gives approximately 480,000 clones, of which 87% were detected only once. Together, the top ten hold 9.5% to 15% of the sample.

Taken with the paper, the label for treatment or condition translates to: over 15 received Ad26.COV2.S at low or high dose, single or two shots; several received placebo; per-sample allocation not given. Repertoires of vaccine and placebo recipients were sequenced from samples taken on day 63 after the first injection. Cohort 1b enrolled 20 to 30 adults aged 18-55 years at a single site in Boston, USA, between 29 July and 7 August 2020. Ad26.COV2.S was a replication-incompetent adenovirus type 26 vector expressing a prefusion-stabilized SARS-CoV-2 spike protein from the original Wuhan strain. Sequences were derived from peripheral blood, sampled in a trial of Ad26.COV2.S vaccine versus placebo. This TCR derives from a person aged 18 to 59 who received the Ad26.COV2.S COVID-19 vaccine or a placebo. This receptor chain uses TRBV30 and TRBJ2-7; tentative D gene TRBD2, with 5 bases matching. The sequenced DNA: TGTGCCTGGAGGGCCCCGGACGGGATTCTACGGGAGCAGTACTTC. Its translation reads: CAWRAPDGILREQYF. The full variable domain, with segments outside the CDR3 supplied by the reference TRBV30 and TRBJ2-7 proteins, appears as SQTIHQWPATLVQPVGSPLSLECTVEGTSNPNLYWYRQAAGRGLQLLFYSVGIGQISSEVPQNLSASRPQDRQFILSSKKLLLSDSGFYLCAWRAPDGILREQYFGPGTRLTVT.